This TCR beta chain is from a study of cytomegalovirus exposure and HLA in healthy donors. In the case of this clone: Its matching antigen is unknown.

Both 60 Vbeta primers and 13 Jbeta primers went into the PCR. The method was immunoSEQ multiplex PCR; TCRdb's version includes in-frame clones alone and lacks a portion of them. This table holds around 94,000 clones, roughly 86% found once. General study findings and limits: Differences between HLA loci emerged in a later analysis of TCR association rates, with DRB1 most and HLA-C fewest. Certain indistinguishable V segments, among them TRBV6-2 and TRBV6-3, were excluded.

The CDR3 spans 14 residues. Germline trimming cut 8 bases from V and 3 bases from J; bases unmatched to any gene: 6. Germline CDR1 MDHEN, CDR2 SYDVKM. These donors, healthy bone marrow donors, were studied. Unrecorded immune exposure was likely among donors, who were nominally healthy when sampled. This TCR derives from a human donor in good health. The chain employs TRBV28 and TRBJ1-4, with TRBD1 identical over 7 bases. Sequencing was carried out using PBMCs. CDR3 coding DNA: TGTGCCAGCCGAACAGGGGTGGCTAATGAAAAACTGTTTTTT. Protein sequence: CASRTGVANEKLFF.